This T cell receptor (beta chain) was recorded in a study of blood T cell repertoires in COVID-19. Looking at the study overall: PBMCs, B-cell-depleted T cells, or T cells were the source of the cDNA or gDNA that made up the material.

Everyone who took part was roughly 18 to 100 years old, and they came from some 23 US areas. Membership in each cohort depended on participant-reported clinical history. Original processing methods: Nucleated cell counts were estimated from reference gene primer amplification. Measured with immunoSEQ multiplex PCR; TCRdb has only the in-frame clones, and not every one. The DNA gave D and trimming, while V, J and clone size come from that table. The table records about 260,000 clones, approximately 90% of them present only once. The CDR3 has 15 amino acids. The J segment lost 1 base and the V segment lost 4 bases, leaving 4 bases of the junction unmatched. Germline CDR1 and CDR2: SGHAT and FQNNGV.

The J gene is TRBJ2-3, the V gene TRBV11-2; 8 nucleotides align to TRBD2. Sequenced sample: PBMCs or T cells enriched from blood (not recorded which). This clonotype was sampled from a man aged 50 to 59 who had been exposed to COVID-19. CDR3 loop: CASSSRGGRTDTQYF. The CDR3 nucleotides are TGTGCCAGCAGCTCACGGGGGGGCCGCACAGATACGCAGTATTTT. Combining the CDR3 with reference TRBV11-2 and TRBJ2-3 gives the whole variable domain EAGVAQSPRYKIIEKRQSVAFWCNPISGHATLYWYQQILGQGPKLLIQFQNNGVVDDSQLPKDRFSAERLKGVDSTLKIQPAKLEDSAVYLCASSSRGGRTDTQYFGPGTRLTVL.